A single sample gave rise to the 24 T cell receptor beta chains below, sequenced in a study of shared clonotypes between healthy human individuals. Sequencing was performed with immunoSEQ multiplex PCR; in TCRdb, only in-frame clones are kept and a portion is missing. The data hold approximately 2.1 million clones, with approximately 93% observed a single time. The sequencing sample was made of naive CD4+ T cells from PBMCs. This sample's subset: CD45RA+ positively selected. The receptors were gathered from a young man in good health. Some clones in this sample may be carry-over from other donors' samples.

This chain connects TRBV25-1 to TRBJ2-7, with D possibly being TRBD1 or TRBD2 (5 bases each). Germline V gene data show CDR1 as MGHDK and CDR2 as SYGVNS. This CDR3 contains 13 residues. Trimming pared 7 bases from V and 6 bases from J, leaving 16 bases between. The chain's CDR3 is CASNARGSVEQYF. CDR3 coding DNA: TGTGCCAGCAACGCGAGGGGTTCGGTCGAGCAGTACTTC.

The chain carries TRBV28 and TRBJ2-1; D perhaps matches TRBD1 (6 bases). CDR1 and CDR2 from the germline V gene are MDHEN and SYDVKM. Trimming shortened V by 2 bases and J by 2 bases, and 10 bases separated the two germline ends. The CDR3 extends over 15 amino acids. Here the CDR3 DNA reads TGTGCCAGCAGTTTAGGGGGCGTACCCTACAATGAGCAGTTCTTC. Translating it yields CASSLGGVPYNEQFF.

DNA of the CDR3: TGTGCCAGCAGCAAATATCGGTTACTAGCGGAGTCCTACAATGAGCAGTTCTTC. Translating gives CASSKYRLLAESYNEQFF. The chain uses TRBV5-6 and TRBJ2-1; TRBD2 matches 8 bases. J was trimmed by 1 base and V by 4 bases; bases with no gene match: 13. Germline-derived CDR1 and CDR2 are SGHDT and YYEEEE. There are 18 residues in the CDR3.

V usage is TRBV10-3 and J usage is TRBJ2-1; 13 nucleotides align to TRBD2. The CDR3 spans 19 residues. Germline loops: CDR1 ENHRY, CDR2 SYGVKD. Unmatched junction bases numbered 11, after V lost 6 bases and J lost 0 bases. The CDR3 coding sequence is TGTGCCATCAGCGGTCCGGGACTAGCGGGACCGAGCTCCTACAATGAGCAGTTCTTC. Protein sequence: CAISGPGLAGPSSYNEQFF.

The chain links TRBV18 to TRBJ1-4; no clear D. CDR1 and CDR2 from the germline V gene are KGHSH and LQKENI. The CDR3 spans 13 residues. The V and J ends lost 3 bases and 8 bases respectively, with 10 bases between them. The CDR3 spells CASSPQGFEKLFF. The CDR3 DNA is TGTGCCAGCTCACCTCAAGGCTTCGAAAAACTGTTTTTT.

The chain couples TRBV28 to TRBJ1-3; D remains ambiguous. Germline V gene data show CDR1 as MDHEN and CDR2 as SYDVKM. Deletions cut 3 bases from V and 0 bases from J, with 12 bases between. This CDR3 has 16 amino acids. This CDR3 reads CASSLRQVASGNTIYF. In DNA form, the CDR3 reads TGTGCCAGCAGTTTGAGGCAAGTAGCCTCTGGAAACACCATATATTTT.

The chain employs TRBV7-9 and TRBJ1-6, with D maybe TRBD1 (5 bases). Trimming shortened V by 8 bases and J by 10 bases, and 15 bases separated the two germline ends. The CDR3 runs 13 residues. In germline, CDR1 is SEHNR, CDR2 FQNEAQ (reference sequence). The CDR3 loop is CASLAQGRSPLHF. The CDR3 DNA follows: TGTGCCAGCCTAGCCCAGGGACGCTCACCCCTCCACTTT.

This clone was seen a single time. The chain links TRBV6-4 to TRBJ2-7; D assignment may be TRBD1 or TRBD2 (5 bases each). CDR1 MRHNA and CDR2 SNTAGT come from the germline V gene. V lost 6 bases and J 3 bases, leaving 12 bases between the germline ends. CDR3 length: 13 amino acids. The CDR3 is CASRRGTFYEQYF. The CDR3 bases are TGTGCCAGCAGAAGAGGGACCTTCTACGAGCAGTACTTC.

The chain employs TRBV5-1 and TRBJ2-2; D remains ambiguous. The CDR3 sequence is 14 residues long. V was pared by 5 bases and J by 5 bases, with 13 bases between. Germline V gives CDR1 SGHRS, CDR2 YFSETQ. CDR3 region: CASRMASSTGELFF. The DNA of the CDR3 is TGCGCCAGCAGGATGGCTAGTAGTACCGGGGAGCTGTTTTTT.

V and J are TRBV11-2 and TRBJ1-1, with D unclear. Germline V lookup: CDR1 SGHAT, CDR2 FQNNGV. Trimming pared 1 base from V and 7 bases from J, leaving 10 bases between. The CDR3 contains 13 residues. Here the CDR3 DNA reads TGTGCCAGCAGCTTAGTTCCAGGATTTGAAGCTTTCTTT. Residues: CASSLVPGFEAFF. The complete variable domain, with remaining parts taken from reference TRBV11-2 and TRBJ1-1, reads EAGVAQSPRYKIIEKRQSVAFWCNPISGHATLYWYQQILGQGPKLLIQFQNNGVVDDSQLPKDRFSAERLKGVDSTLKIQPAKLEDSAVYLCASSLVPGFEAFFGQGTRLTVV.

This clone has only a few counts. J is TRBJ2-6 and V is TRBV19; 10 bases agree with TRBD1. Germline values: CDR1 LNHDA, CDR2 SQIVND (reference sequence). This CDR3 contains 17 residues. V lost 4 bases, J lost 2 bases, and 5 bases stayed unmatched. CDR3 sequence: CASSTRQGATGANVLTF. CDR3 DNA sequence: TGTGCCAGTAGTACTCGACAGGGGGCTACTGGGGCCAACGTCCTGACTTTC.

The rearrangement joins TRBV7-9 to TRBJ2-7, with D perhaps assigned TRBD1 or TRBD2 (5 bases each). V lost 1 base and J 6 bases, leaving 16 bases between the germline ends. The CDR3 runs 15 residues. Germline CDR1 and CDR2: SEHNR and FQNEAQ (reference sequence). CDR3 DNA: TGTGCCAGCAGCTTAGGAGTGGGGACGGCGGGCGAGCAGTACTTC. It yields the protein CASSLGVGTAGEQYF.

The CDR3 nucleotides read TGTGCCAGCATAGGGGGTGAGACAGGGCAAGATACGCAGTATTTT. It codes for CASIGGETGQDTQYF. V is TRBV21-1 and J is TRBJ2-3; the D call TRBD1 from the table was never checked on the DNA. TRBV21-1 is an annotated pseudogene. The CDR3 has 15 amino acids.

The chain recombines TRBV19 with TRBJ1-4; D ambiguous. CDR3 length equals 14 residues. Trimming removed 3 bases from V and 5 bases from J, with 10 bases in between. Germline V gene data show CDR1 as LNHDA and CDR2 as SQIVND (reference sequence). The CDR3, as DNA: TGTGCCAGTAGTATTGCGGTACCAAATGAAAAACTGTTTTTT. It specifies CASSIAVPNEKLFF.

The CDR3: CASSLAPVADSYNEQFF. The CDR3 DNA follows: TGTGCCAGCAGCTTGGCCCCGGTCGCCGACTCCTACAATGAGCAGTTCTTC. The chain links TRBV5-4 to TRBJ2-1, with D hard to call. CDR1 and CDR2 (germline): SGHNT, YYREEE (reference sequence). The length of the CDR3 is 17 residues. The V and J ends lost 0 bases and 0 bases respectively, with 13 bases between them.

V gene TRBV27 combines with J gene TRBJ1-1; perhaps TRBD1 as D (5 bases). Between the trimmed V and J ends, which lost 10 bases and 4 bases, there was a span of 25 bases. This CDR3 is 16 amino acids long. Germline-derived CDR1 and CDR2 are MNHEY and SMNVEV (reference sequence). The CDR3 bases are TGTGCCAACCCCCGGGGGGTAGGGGTTATCGGCACTGAAGCTTTCTTT. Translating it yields CANPRGVGVIGTEAFF.

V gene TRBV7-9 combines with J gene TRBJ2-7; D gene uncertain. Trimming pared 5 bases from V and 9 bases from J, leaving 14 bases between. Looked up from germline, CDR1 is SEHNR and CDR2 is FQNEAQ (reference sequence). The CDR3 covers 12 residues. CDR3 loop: CASSPRTDLQYF. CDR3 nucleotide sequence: TGTGCCAGCAGCCCCCGGACCGATCTGCAGTACTTC.

CDR3 protein: CASSQSLDGAMNTEAFF. In DNA form, the CDR3 reads TGCGCCAGCAGCCAATCCCTAGACGGGGCGATGAACACTGAAGCTTTCTTT. The gene calls are TRBV4-1 and TRBJ1-1; D is perhaps TRBD1 (5 bases). This CDR3 region has 17 residues. The V gene's germline CDR1 is MGHRA and CDR2 YSYEKL. The germline V and J ends were trimmed by 2 bases and 0 bases, with 16 bases remaining between them.

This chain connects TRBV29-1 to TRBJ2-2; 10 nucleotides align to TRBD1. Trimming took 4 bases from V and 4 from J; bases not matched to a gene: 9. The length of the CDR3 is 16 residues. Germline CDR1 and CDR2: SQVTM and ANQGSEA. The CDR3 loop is CSVGRTGGTSTGELFF. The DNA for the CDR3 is TGCAGCGTTGGGAGGACAGGGGGGACTAGCACCGGGGAGCTGTTTTTT.

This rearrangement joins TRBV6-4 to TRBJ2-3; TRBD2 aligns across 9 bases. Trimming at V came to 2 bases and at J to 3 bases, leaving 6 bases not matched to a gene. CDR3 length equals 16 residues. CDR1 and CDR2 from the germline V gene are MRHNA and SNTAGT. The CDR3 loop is CASSDIGGRGTDTQYF. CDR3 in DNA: TGTGCCAGCAGTGACATTGGCGGGAGGGGTACAGATACGCAGTATTTT.

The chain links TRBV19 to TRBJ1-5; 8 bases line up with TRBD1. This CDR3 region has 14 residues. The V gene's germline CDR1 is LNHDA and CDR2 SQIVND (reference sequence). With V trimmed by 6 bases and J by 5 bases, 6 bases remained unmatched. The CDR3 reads CASSQGQGYQPQHF. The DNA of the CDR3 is TGTGCCAGTAGCCAAGGACAGGGCTATCAGCCCCAGCATTTT.

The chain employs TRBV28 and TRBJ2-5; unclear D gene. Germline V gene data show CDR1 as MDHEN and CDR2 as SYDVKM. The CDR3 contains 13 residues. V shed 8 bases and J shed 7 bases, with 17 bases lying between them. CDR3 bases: TGTGCCAGCCGCCCGCGTTCCAAGGGGACCCAGTACTTC. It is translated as CASRPRSKGTQYF.

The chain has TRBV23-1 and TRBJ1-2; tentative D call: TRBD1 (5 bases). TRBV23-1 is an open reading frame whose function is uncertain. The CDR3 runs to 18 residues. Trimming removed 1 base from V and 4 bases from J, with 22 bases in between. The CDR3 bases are TGCGCCAGCAGTCAATTCCTCCGCGGACAAGGAGGAACCTATGGCTACACCTTC. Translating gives CASSQFLRGQGGTYGYTF.

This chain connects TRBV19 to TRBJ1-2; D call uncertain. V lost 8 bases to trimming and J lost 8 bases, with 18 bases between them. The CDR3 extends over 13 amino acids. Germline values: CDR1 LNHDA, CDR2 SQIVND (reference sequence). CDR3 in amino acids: CASASKMGSGYTF. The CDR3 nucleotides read TGTGCCAGTGCCTCGAAGATGGGGTCCGGCTACACCTTC.